The next 27 T cell receptor beta chains were all read from a single sample in a study of CD8+CD57+ T cells in acquired aplastic anemia. Template material for TCR beta VDJ and CDR3 profiling consisted of genomic DNA. TCRdb reprocessed the reads with MiXCR, giving one entry per CDR3 protein. Of some 120,000 distinct CDR3 sequences detected, around 48% appear once; the ten largest clones hold about 2.7%. The sample comprised sorted CD4+, CD8+, or CD8+CD57+ T cells (not recorded which) from PBMCs. The source of these receptors is a human donor in good health, serving as a control.

This clonotype was picked up many times. The chain combines TRBV12-3 or TRBV12-4 with TRBJ1-1; TRBD1 is a possible D gene (6 bases). The CDR3 length is 13 residues. V was clipped by 3 bases and J by 6 bases, with 11 bases between them. CDR3 sequence: CASSLQGSPEAFF. Here the CDR3 DNA reads TGTGCCAGCAGTTTGCAGGGGTCCCCTGAAGCTTTCTTT.

There are many counts of this clonotype. The V and J genes are TRBV4-3 and TRBJ1-6; D is possibly TRBD1 (6 bases). V was trimmed by 2 bases and J by 1 base, leaving 9 bases between them. This CDR3 has 16 residues. The germline CDR1 and CDR2 sequences are LGHNA and YSLEER. CDR3 bases: TGCGCCAGCAGCCAAAATAGGGGGTCCTATAATTCACCCCTCCACTTT. The encoded protein is CASSQNRGSYNSPLHF.

This sequence joins TRBV29-1 and TRBJ2-1; D not resolved. The V and J ends lost 4 bases and 0 bases respectively, with 16 bases between them. The germline gives CDR1 SQVTM, CDR2 ANQGSEA. There are 16 residues in the CDR3. This CDR3 is CSVVRRAASSYNEQFF. CDR3 nucleotides: TGCAGCGTTGTCAGGCGAGCAGCGAGCTCCTACAATGAGCAGTTCTTC.

J is TRBJ1-4 and V is TRBV6-1; 11 positions match TRBD1. Germline lookup yields CDR1 MNHNS and CDR2 SASEGT. V was clipped by 6 bases and J by 3 bases; unmatched bases: 3. CDR3 length: 15 residues. Here the CDR3 DNA reads TGTGCCAGCAGGGACAGGGGGCGGGCTAATGAAAAACTGTTTTTT. It specifies CASRDRGRANEKLFF.

This chain connects TRBV2 to TRBJ2-5; D assignment may be TRBD1 or TRBD2 (5 bases each). Trimming removed 8 bases at V and 4 bases at J, with 11 bases between. Per the germline V gene, CDR1 is SNHLY and CDR2 is FYNNEI. The CDR3 loop spans 12 amino acids. This CDR3 reads CASYAGTETQYF. Here the CDR3 DNA reads TGTGCCAGCTATGCAGGGACAGAGACCCAGTACTTC.

This clonotype showed up many times. This chain links TRBV6-5 with TRBJ1-1; possibly TRBD1 for D (6 bases). The V gene lost 7 bases and the J gene lost 4 bases, with 19 bases spanning the gap. The CDR3 runs 15 residues. Germline V gene sequence: CDR1 MNHEY, CDR2 SVGAGI. This CDR3 is CASNSPQAGVTEAFF. DNA for the CDR3: TGTGCCAGCAACAGTCCACAGGCAGGGGTCACTGAAGCTTTCTTT.

The chain uses TRBV11-2 and TRBJ1-2, with unresolved D. V lost 4 bases and J lost 7, with 16 bases in between. The CDR3 runs 14 residues. CDR1 is SGHAT and CDR2 is FQNNGV in the germline V gene. In nucleotides, the CDR3 is TGTGCCAGCAGCTCCCGTCTGGGCTCGTTTGGCTACACCTTC. Encoded protein: CASSSRLGSFGYTF.

This clonotype showed up just once. Being one base from a much bigger clone, this may be a read error. The rearrangement links TRBV6-2 or TRBV6-3 to TRBJ1-1, with D possibly being TRBD1 (5 bases). Deletions cut 8 bases from V and 1 base from J, with 20 bases between. The CDR3 spans 16 residues. The germline CDR1 and CDR2 sequences are MNHEY and SVGEGT. The CDR3 DNA reads TGTGCCAGCGAAGCGCATATACAGGCTAGGAACACTGAAGCTTTCTTT. Translating it yields CASEAHIQARNTEAFF.

This clonotype appeared once. The rearrangement links TRBV10-3 to TRBJ1-2, with TRBD1 matching 7 bases. Germline lookup yields CDR1 ENHRY and CDR2 SYGVKD. This CDR3 has 13 amino acids. V lost 0 bases, J lost 13 bases, and 8 bases stayed unmatched. The CDR3 coding sequence is TGTGCCATCAGTGAGTCAGGGACAGCCAGCTGCACCTTC. It translates to CAISESGTASCTF.

This clonotype was observed a few times. A junction boundary mismatches the germline segment, possibly from a read error. J is TRBJ2-3 and V is TRBV24-1; D assignment may be TRBD1 or TRBD2 (5 bases each). Looked up from germline, CDR1 is KGHDR and CDR2 is SFDVKD. The CDR3 has 13 amino acids. The CDR3 sequence: CATGDMGTNTQYF. CDR3 in DNA: TGTGCCACCGGTGATATGGGGACGAATACGCAGTATTTT.

This clonotype came up many times. The V gene is TRBV7-2, the J gene TRBJ2-1; D uncertain. Germline CDR1 and CDR2: SGHTA and FQGNSA. Trimming cost V 5 bases and J 9 bases, with 8 bases left between them. The CDR3 has 11 amino acids. In nucleotides, the CDR3 is TGTGCCAGCAGCCGCCTAATTGAGCAGTTCTTC. Translation gives CASSRLIEQFF.

This clonotype was seen at least ten times. J is TRBJ2-3 and V is TRBV9; 11 bases map to TRBD2. This CDR3 is 17 amino acids long. Germline V gene data show CDR1 as SGDLS and CDR2 as YYNGEE. J was trimmed by 2 bases and V by 3 bases; bases with no gene match: 8. The CDR3 loop is CASSEPSGGLPTDTQYF. In DNA, the CDR3 is TGTGCCAGCAGCGAACCTAGCGGGGGGCTCCCCACAGATACGCAGTATTTT.

The V gene is TRBV7-2, the J gene TRBJ1-2, with TRBD1 identical over 8 bases. The CDR3 covers 14 residues. The germline V gene encodes CDR1 SGHTA and CDR2 FQGNSA. V was clipped by 3 bases and J by 8 bases; unmatched bases: 8. CDR3: CASSFPGQGRGYTF. In DNA, the CDR3 is TGTGCCAGCAGCTTTCCCGGACAGGGAAGAGGCTACACCTTC.

The sample holds many counts of this clonotype. This chain uses TRBV6-5 with TRBJ1-6; 8 bases map to TRBD1. V shed 3 bases, J shed 8 bases, and the junction held 6 bases outside the gene matches. The CDR3 loop spans 15 amino acids. Germline CDR1 and CDR2: MNHEY and SVGAGI. The CDR3 DNA reads TGTGCCAGCAGTTATCGGACAGGGTGGGATTCACCCCTCCACTTT. Its translation is CASSYRTGWDSPLHF.

J is TRBJ2-3 and V is TRBV10-3; 8 nucleotides agree with TRBD2. Germline V gives CDR1 ENHRY, CDR2 SYGVKD. This CDR3 comprises 13 residues. The V segment lost 7 bases and the J segment 6 bases; nucleotides outside the gene matches: 6. The CDR3 region is CAIMSGGDDTQYF. In nucleotides, the CDR3 is TGTGCCATCATGAGCGGGGGAGACGATACGCAGTATTTT.

There are many counts of this clonotype. V is TRBV14 and J is TRBJ1-5; no clear D. V gave up 1 base and J gave up 7 bases, with 5 bases separating them. Germline CDR1 is SGHDN and CDR2 is FVKESK. This CDR3 is built from 12 residues. The CDR3, as DNA: TGTGCCAGCAGCCAAGGATACCAGCCCCAGCATTTT. Residues: CASSQGYQPQHF.

This chain uses TRBV5-6 with TRBJ2-5; TRBD2 matches at 9 bases. The CDR3 covers 15 residues. The trim removed 1 base at V and 2 bases at J, leaving 3 bases unmatched. The germline gives CDR1 SGHDT, CDR2 YYEEEE. This CDR3 reads CASSLQRGVQETQYF. The CDR3, as DNA: TGTGCCAGCAGCTTGCAGCGGGGGGTACAAGAGACCCAGTACTTC.

The chain carries TRBV12-3 or TRBV12-4 and TRBJ2-5; 12 bases are a match to TRBD2. This CDR3 comprises 15 residues. V was clipped by 6 bases and J by 5 bases; unmatched bases: 7. The CDR3 spells CASRELAGGRETQYF. For the CDR3, the DNA is TGTGCCAGCAGGGAACTAGCGGGGGGTAGGGAGACCCAGTACTTC.

This clonotype occurred a few times. The conserved phenylalanine or tryptophan is not found at the CDR3 terminus, so this likely reflects a read error. The genes are TRBV6-1 and TRBJ1-5; D may be TRBD1 (6 bases). The CDR3 runs to 13 residues. V lost 7 bases and J lost 2, with 9 bases in between. The germline gives CDR1 MNHNS, CDR2 SASEGT. CDR3 residues: CASTQGRNQPQHL. The CDR3 bases are TGTGCCAGCACCCAGGGGCGCAATCAGCCCCAGCATCTT.

Notes on this clonotype: A much larger clone lies one base from this, so it may be a read error. The V gene is TRBV6-1, the J gene TRBJ2-7; either TRBD1 or TRBD2 may fit D (5 bases each). This CDR3 contains 15 residues. V was clipped by 6 bases and J by 3 bases, with 18 bases between them. The germline gives CDR1 MNHNS, CDR2 SASEGT. The CDR3 loop reads CASRGEGTLNYEQYF. The CDR3 coding sequence is TGTGCCAGCAGGGGAGAAGGGACGTTGAACTACGAGCAGTACTTC.

J is TRBJ2-2 and V is TRBV2; no reliable D call. CDR1 is SNHLY and CDR2 is FYNNEI in the germline V gene. V lost 2 bases, J lost 2 bases, and 9 bases lay in between. The CDR3 runs 15 residues. This CDR3 is CASSEQARNTGELFF. The CDR3, as DNA: TGTGCCAGCAGTGAACAGGCAAGAAACACCGGGGAGCTGTTTTTT.

The CDR3 loop reads CASSPWGGESHGYTF. The CDR3 DNA follows: TGTGCCAGCAGCCCTTGGGGGGGCGAGAGCCATGGCTACACCTTC. The chain combines TRBV3-1 with TRBJ1-2; a weak D match, TRBD1 (6 bases). This CDR3 region has 15 residues. Trimming removed 4 bases at V and 6 bases at J, with 18 bases between. Germline loops: CDR1 LGHDT, CDR2 YNNKEL (reference sequence).

This clonotype is labeled as medium-sized. The rearrangement uses TRBV15 and TRBJ2-5, with D possibly being TRBD1 (6 bases). CDR3 length: 15 residues. CDR1 is LNHNV and CDR2 is YYDKDF in the germline V gene (reference sequence). The V end was cut by 2 bases, the J end by 4 bases, with 14 bases between. The CDR3 DNA follows: TGTGCCACCAGCAGAACAGGGAGCCCCATAGAGACCCAGTACTTC. Translating it yields CATSRTGSPIETQYF.

This clonotype was detected ten times or more. The rearrangement links TRBV29-1 to TRBJ2-1; D is uncertain. V was trimmed by 6 bases and J by 10 bases, leaving 16 bases between them. Germline lookup yields CDR1 SQVTM and CDR2 ANQGSEA. The CDR3 is 12 amino acids. CDR3 in amino acids: CSVALGNREQFF. DNA of the CDR3: TGCAGCGTGGCCTTGGGCAATAGAGAGCAGTTCTTC.

The sample holds a few counts of this clonotype. The rearrangement links TRBV25-1 to TRBJ1-3; D gene unclear. The CDR3 consists of 16 residues. CDR1 is MGHDK and CDR2 is SYGVNS in the germline V gene. V lost 4 bases to trimming and J lost 0 bases, with 13 bases between them. The CDR3 region has the DNA TGTGCCAGCAGTGGATTCTTGCAACCCTCTGGAAACACCATATATTTT. It translates to CASSGFLQPSGNTIYF. The complete variable domain, with remaining parts taken from reference TRBV25-1 and TRBJ1-3, reads EADIYQTPRYLVIGTGKKITLECSQTMGHDKMYWYQQDPGMELHLIHYSYGVNSTEKGDLSSESTVSRIRTEHFPLTLESARPSHTSQYLCASSGFLQPSGNTIYFGEGSWLTVV.

The V call is TRBV5-1, the J call TRBJ1-1; D is undetermined. V lost 0 bases and J 1 base, leaving 7 bases between the germline ends. Germline CDR1 is SGHRS and CDR2 is YFSETQ. The CDR3 contains 14 residues. The CDR3 nucleotides are TGCGCCAGCAGCTTGGCTTCAGGGAACACTGAAGCTTTCTTT. It codes for CASSLASGNTEAFF.

The chain couples TRBV20-1 to TRBJ1-5; D is possibly TRBD1 (6 bases). The germline V gene has CDR1 DFQATT and CDR2 SNEGSKA (reference sequence). V lost 5 bases and J lost 6, with 11 bases in between. The CDR3 is 12 residues long. The CDR3 DNA reads as TGCAGTGCTGGGGGGGGGCCTCAGCCCCAGCATTTT. Its translation: CSAGGGPQPQHF.